This passage covers 21 T cell receptor beta chains from one sample sequenced in a study of T cell repertoires in cytomegalovirus infection. One entry per CDR3 protein, called by TCRdb with MiXCR from the reads. The table includes approximately 470,000 distinct CDR3 sequences, about 44% detected once. These receptors have no identified antigens. The sample was cultured PBMCs, taken from culture after CMV antigen stimulation. The origin of the receptors is a human donor in good health (CMV status not recorded). Some clones in this sample may be carry-over from other donors' samples.

This clonotype showed up many times. V usage is TRBV7-2 and J usage is TRBJ2-5, with 10 positions matching TRBD2. The CDR3 is made up of 15 amino acids. With V trimmed by 2 bases and J by 5 bases, 5 bases remained unmatched. Looked up from germline, CDR1 is SGHTA and CDR2 is FQGNSA. CDR3 in amino acids: CASSLSSGSRETQYF. The CDR3 coding sequence is TGTGCCAGCAGCTTATCTAGCGGGAGTAGGGAGACCCAGTACTTC.

This chain links TRBV12-5 with TRBJ2-4, with D unclear. Trimming pared 3 bases from V and 8 bases from J, leaving 5 bases between. The CDR3 contains 11 residues. Germline V gene lookup returns CDR1 LGHNT and CDR2 FRNRAP. Written as DNA, the CDR3 is TGTGCTAGTGGTTTTGAGGACATTCAGTACTTC. It codes for CASGFEDIQYF.

This clonotype has a single count. The chain combines TRBV4-1 with TRBJ2-2, with TRBD2 matching over 9 bases. With V trimmed by 2 bases and J by 4 bases, 11 bases remained unmatched. In germline, CDR1 is MGHRA, CDR2 YSYEKL. The CDR3 runs to 18 residues. CDR3 nucleotide sequence: TGCGCCAGCAGCCAAAGCGCGTCGGCGGGGGGGGGCACCGGGGAGCTGTTTTTT. Translating it yields CASSQSASAGGGTGELFF.

This sequence joins TRBV7-9 and TRBJ2-4; a possible D gene is TRBD2 (6 bases). Trimming removed 5 bases from V and 0 bases from J, with 23 bases in between. Per the germline V gene, CDR1 is SEHNR and CDR2 is FQNEAQ (reference sequence). There are 19 residues in the CDR3. The CDR3 nucleotides read TGTGCCAGCAGCGACCCCAGGGACTCCGGATCTCGAGCCAAAAACATTCAGTACTTC. The encoded protein is CASSDPRDSGSRAKNIQYF.

This rearrangement joins TRBV11-3 to TRBJ2-1, with 13 positions matching TRBD2. Trimming cost V 1 base and J 8 bases; bases outside gene matches: 17. This CDR3 comprises 20 residues. Looked up from germline, CDR1 is SGHNT and CDR2 is YENEEA. CDR3 sequence: CASSLAGGTGGLAGTYEQFF. Written as DNA, the CDR3 is TGTGCCAGCAGCTTAGCCGGCGGGACAGGGGGACTAGCGGGGACGTATGAGCAGTTCTTC.

This clonotype was seen at least ten times. V gene TRBV7-9 combines with J gene TRBJ1-1; a possible D gene is TRBD1 (6 bases). V lost 2 bases and J 0 bases, leaving 7 bases between the germline ends. Germline V lookup: CDR1 SEHNR, CDR2 FQNEAQ (reference sequence). This CDR3 comprises 14 residues. CDR3 DNA: TGTGCCAGCAGCTTAACAGGGTTGAACACTGAAGCTTTCTTT. It codes for CASSLTGLNTEAFF. Drawing the rest from reference TRBV7-9 and TRBJ1-1, the complete variable domain is DTGVSQNPRHKITKRGQNVTFRCDPISEHNRLYWYRQTLGQGPEFLTYFQNEAQLEKSRLLSDRFSAERPKGSFSTLEIQRTEQGDSAMYLCASSLTGLNTEAFFGQGTRLTVV.

Note on this clonotype: Just one base apart from a much larger clone, this may be a read error. In this CDR3 the conserved last residue, phenylalanine or tryptophan, is missing, so a read error is likely. J is TRBJ2-1 and V is TRBV7-2; TRBD2 aligns across 11 bases. This CDR3 spans 16 amino acids. Germline V CDR1 and CDR2: SGHTA, FQGNSA. Unmatched junction bases numbered 5, after V lost 0 bases and J lost 7 bases. CDR3 region: CASSLAGVAGGNEQFL. In DNA, the CDR3 is TGTGCCAGCAGCTTAGCGGGGGTAGCGGGAGGGAATGAGCAGTTCTTA.

This clonotype was counted a few times. This sequence joins TRBV12-3 or TRBV12-4 and TRBJ1-3; D remains ambiguous. V lost 5 bases, J lost 0 bases, and 8 bases lay in between. The CDR3 has 14 amino acids. CDR3 nucleotide sequence: TGTGCCAGCAGTGTATCGAGCTCTGGAAACACCATATATTTT. The encoded protein is CASSVSSSGNTIYF.

The J gene is TRBJ1-5, the V gene TRBV2, with D unclear. The CDR3 loop spans 13 amino acids. The V gene lost 7 bases and the J gene lost 6 bases, with 13 bases spanning the gap. The germline CDR1 and CDR2 sequences are SNHLY and FYNNEI. CDR3 in DNA: TGTGCCAGCATGGGTGAGGTTAGTCAGCCCCAGCATTTT. Amino acid sequence: CASMGEVSQPQHF. Full variable domain (remainder filled in from reference TRBV2 and TRBJ1-5): EPEVTQTPSHQVTQMGQEVILRCVPISNHLYFYWYRQILGQKVEFLVSFYNNEISEKSEIFDDQFSVERPDGSNFTLKIRSTKLEDSAMYFCASMGEVSQPQHFGDGTRLSIL.

As concerns this clonotype: A read error may produce the germline difference seen at one junction end. The chain employs TRBV20-1 and TRBJ2-7, with D uncertain. CDR1 is DFQATT, CDR2 SNEGSKA, per germline (reference sequence). The CDR3 loop spans 14 amino acids. CDR3 amino acids: CSARDQISSYEQYF. The CDR3 coding sequence is TGCAGTGCCAGAGACCAGATAAGCTCCTACGAGCAGTACTTC.

The genes are TRBV5-5 and TRBJ2-3; TRBD2 matches 8 bases. The CDR3 sequence is 15 residues long. In germline, CDR1 is SGHKS, CDR2 YYEKEE (reference sequence). With V trimmed by 0 bases and J by 5 bases, 5 bases remained unmatched. CDR3 bases: TGTGCCAGCAGCTTGGAAGCGGGAGTGATAGATACGCAGTATTTT. This sequence encodes CASSLEAGVIDTQYF.

The rearrangement uses TRBV7-2 and TRBJ1-1; 8 positions agree with TRBD1. Per germline, CDR1 SGHTA and CDR2 FQGNSA. V dropped 3 bases and J dropped 4; count of bases not matched to a gene: 7. CDR3 length: 15 residues. CDR3 sequence: CASSLAGQVGTEAFF. CDR3 nucleotide sequence: TGTGCCAGCAGCTTGGCGGGACAGGTGGGCACTGAAGCTTTCTTT.

The chain combines TRBV3-1 with TRBJ2-7; D remains ambiguous. From germline, CDR1 is LGHDT and CDR2 YNNKEL (reference sequence). V dropped 4 bases and J dropped 2 bases, with 12 bases sitting between them. The CDR3 has 14 residues. The CDR3 nucleotides are TGTGCCAGCAGCCCGACGTTGGCGCCCTACGAGCAGTACTTC. Amino acids: CASSPTLAPYEQYF.

This clonotype has a single count. This chain links TRBV7-9 with TRBJ1-1; tentatively, D is TRBD1 (6 bases). Trimming removed 5 bases at V and 7 bases at J, with 17 bases between. CDR1 is SEHNR and CDR2 is FQNEAQ in the germline V gene (reference sequence). The CDR3 has 14 amino acids. The DNA for the CDR3 is TGTGCCAGCAGCCCAAATCCAGGGGCGATTGAAGCTTTCTTT. Encoded protein: CASSPNPGAIEAFF. Full variable domain (outside the CDR3, taken from reference TRBV7-9 and TRBJ1-1): DTGVSQNPRHKITKRGQNVTFRCDPISEHNRLYWYRQTLGQGPEFLTYFQNEAQLEKSRLLSDRFSAERPKGSFSTLEIQRTEQGDSAMYLCASSPNPGAIEAFFGQGTRLTVV.

The gene calls are TRBV12-3 or TRBV12-4 and TRBJ1-5, with D unclear. Trimming removed 1 base at V and 4 bases at J, with 14 bases between. CDR3 length: 16 residues. Written as DNA, the CDR3 is TGTGCCAGCAGTTTAGGGAGTCGCCAGCTAAATCAGCCCCAGCATTTT. As protein: CASSLGSRQLNQPQHF.

This clonotype appeared a few times. This sequence joins TRBV3-1 and TRBJ2-7, with 11 bases that match TRBD1. Germline values: CDR1 LGHDT, CDR2 YNNKEL (reference sequence). The CDR3 spans 13 residues. The trim removed 4 bases at V and 6 bases at J, leaving 2 bases unmatched. In DNA form, the CDR3 reads TGTGCCAGCAGCCGGGACAGGGGGAGCGAGCAGTACTTC. Protein: CASSRDRGSEQYF.

This chain connects TRBV7-8 to TRBJ1-5; D is ambiguous. The V gene lost 1 base and the J gene lost 0 bases, with 10 bases spanning the gap. This CDR3 is built from 16 residues. Germline values: CDR1 SGHVS, CDR2 FQNEAQ. Here the CDR3 reads CASSLEFLHSNQPQHF. CDR3 in DNA: TGTGCCAGCAGCTTAGAGTTCCTCCATAGCAATCAGCCCCAGCATTTT. Variable domain in full (rest from reference TRBV7-8 and TRBJ1-5): GAGVSQSPRYKVAKRGQDVALRCDPISGHVSLFWYQQALGQGPEFLTYFQNEAQLDKSGLPSDRFFAERPEGSVSTLKIQRTQQEDSAVYLCASSLEFLHSNQPQHFGDGTRLSIL.

Only a few counts were recorded for this clonotype. The chain has TRBV27 and TRBJ1-6; D remains ambiguous. CDR1 and CDR2 from the germline V gene are MNHEY and SMNVEV (reference sequence). This CDR3 contains 14 residues. Trimming removed 4 bases at V and 13 bases at J, with 17 bases between. CDR3 in DNA: TGTGCCAGCAGTTCAGCCGGTTCAAGCGAGCCCCTCCACTTT. It translates to CASSSAGSSEPLHF.

This clonotype was observed once. V gene TRBV4-3 combines with J gene TRBJ2-7; 7 nucleotides line up with TRBD2. CDR1 is LGHNA and CDR2 is YSLEER in the germline V gene. The CDR3 has 14 residues. With V trimmed by 3 bases and J by 4 bases, 6 bases remained unmatched. CDR3 region: CASSQGEGRYEQYF. The DNA of the CDR3 is TGCGCCAGCAGCCAGGGGGAGGGGCGGTACGAGCAGTACTTC.

This clonotype was picked up a small number of times. This rearrangement joins TRBV28 to TRBJ1-4; D is unclear. Per the germline V gene, CDR1 is MDHEN and CDR2 is SYDVKM. The CDR3 is 14 amino acids. Deletions cut 6 bases from V and 8 bases from J, with 16 bases between. The CDR3 sequence: CASRELGRTEKLFF. The CDR3 DNA follows: TGTGCCAGCAGGGAGTTGGGTAGGACGGAAAAACTGTTTTTT.

The V gene is TRBV18, the J gene TRBJ1-1; tentatively, D is TRBD1 (5 bases). Germline-derived CDR1 and CDR2 are KGHSH and LQKENI. Trimming took 3 bases from V and 4 from J, leaving 12 bases between them. The CDR3 length is 14 residues. The CDR3 DNA follows: TGTGCCAGCTCACCCAGGGTCGGTGGCACTGAAGCTTTCTTT. Its protein is CASSPRVGGTEAFF.